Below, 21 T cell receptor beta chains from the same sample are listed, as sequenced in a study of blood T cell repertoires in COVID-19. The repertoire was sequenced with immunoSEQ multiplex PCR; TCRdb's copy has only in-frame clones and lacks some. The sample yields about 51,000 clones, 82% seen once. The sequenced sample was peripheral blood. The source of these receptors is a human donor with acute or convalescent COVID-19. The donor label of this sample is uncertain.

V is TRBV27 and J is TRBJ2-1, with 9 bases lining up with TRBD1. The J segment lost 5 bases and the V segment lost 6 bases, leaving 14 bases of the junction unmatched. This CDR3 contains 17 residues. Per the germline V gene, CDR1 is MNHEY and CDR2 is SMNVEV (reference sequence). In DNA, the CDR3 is TGTGCCAGCAGACCACTCCTCCGGGACAGGGTACACAATGAGCAGTTCTTC. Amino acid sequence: CASRPLLRDRVHNEQFF.

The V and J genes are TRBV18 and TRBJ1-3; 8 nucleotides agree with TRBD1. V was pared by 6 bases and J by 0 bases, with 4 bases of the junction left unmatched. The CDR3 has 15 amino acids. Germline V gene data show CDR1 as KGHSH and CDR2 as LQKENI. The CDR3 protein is CASSTGQGSGNTIYF. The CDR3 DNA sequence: TGTGCCAGCTCGACCGGACAGGGCTCTGGAAACACCATATATTTT.

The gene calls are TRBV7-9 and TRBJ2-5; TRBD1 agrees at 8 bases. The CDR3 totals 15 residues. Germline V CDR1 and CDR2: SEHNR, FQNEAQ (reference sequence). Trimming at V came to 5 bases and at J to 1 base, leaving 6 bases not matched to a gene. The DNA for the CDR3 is TGTGCCAGCAGCCCGGGACAGGCCAGCCAAGAGACCCAGTACTTC. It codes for CASSPGQASQETQYF.

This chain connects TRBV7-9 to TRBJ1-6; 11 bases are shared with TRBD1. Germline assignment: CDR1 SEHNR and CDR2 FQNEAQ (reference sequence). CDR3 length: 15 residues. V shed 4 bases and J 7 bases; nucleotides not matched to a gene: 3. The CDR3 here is CASSSDRGRNSPLHF. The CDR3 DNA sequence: TGTGCCAGCAGCTCGGACAGGGGGCGAAATTCACCCCTCCACTTT.

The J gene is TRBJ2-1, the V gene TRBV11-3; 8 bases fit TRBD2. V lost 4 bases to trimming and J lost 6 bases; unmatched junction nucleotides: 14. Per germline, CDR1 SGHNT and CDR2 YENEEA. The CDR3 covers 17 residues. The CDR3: CASSWSSGTGTGNEQFF. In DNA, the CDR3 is TGTGCCAGCAGCTGGAGTAGCGGGACCGGTACTGGCAATGAGCAGTTCTTC.

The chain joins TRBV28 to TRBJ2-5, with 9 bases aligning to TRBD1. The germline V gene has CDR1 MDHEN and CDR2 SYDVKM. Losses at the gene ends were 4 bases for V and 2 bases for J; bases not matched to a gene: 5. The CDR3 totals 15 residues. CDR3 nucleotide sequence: TGTGCCAGCAGTTCGGGACAGGGCCCTCAAGAGACCCAGTACTTC. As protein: CASSSGQGPQETQYF.

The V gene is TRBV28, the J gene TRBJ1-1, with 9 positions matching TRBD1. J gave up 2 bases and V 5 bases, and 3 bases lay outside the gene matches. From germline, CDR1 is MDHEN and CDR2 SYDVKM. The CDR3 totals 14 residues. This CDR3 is CASSGTGGNTEAFF. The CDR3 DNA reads TGTGCCAGCAGTGGTACAGGGGGCAACACTGAAGCTTTCTTT.

CDR3 residues: CASSLSGYEQYF. CDR3 DNA sequence: TGTGCCAGCAGTTTATCAGGGTACGAGCAGTACTTC. The chain carries TRBV28 and TRBJ2-7, with D possibly matching TRBD1 (5 bases). The CDR3 covers 12 residues. Germline-derived CDR1 and CDR2 are MDHEN and SYDVKM. Trimming removed 1 base at V and 4 bases at J, with 5 bases between. The full variable domain, rest sourced from reference TRBV28 and TRBJ2-7, is DVKVTQSSRYLVKRTGEKVFLECVQDMDHENMFWYRQDPGLGLRLIYFSYDVKMKEKGDIPEGYSVSREKKERFSLILESASTNQTSMYLCASSLSGYEQYFGPGTRLTVT.

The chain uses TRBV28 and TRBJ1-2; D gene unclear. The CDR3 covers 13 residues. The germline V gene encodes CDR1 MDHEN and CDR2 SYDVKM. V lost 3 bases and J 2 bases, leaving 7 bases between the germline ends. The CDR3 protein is CASSFNKNYGYTF. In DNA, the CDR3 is TGTGCCAGCAGTTTTAACAAGAACTATGGCTACACCTTC.

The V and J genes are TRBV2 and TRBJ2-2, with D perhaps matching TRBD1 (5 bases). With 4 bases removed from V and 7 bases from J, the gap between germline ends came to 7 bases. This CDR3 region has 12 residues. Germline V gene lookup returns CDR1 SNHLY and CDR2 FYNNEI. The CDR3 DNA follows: TGTGCCAGCAGTGGACAGTTCGGGGAGCTGTTTTTT. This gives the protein CASSGQFGELFF.

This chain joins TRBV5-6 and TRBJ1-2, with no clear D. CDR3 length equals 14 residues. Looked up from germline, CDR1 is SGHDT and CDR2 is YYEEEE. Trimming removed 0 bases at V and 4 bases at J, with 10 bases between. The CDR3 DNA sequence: TGTGCCAGCAGCTTGGGTCGAGGCCTCTATGGCTACACCTTC. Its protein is CASSLGRGLYGYTF.

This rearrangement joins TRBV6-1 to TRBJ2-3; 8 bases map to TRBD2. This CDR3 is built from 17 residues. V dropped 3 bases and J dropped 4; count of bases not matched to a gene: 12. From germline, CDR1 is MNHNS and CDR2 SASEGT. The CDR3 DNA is TGTGCCAGCAGTGACCGGGACAACGGACTAGCAGCAGATACGCAGTATTTT. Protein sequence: CASSDRDNGLAADTQYF.

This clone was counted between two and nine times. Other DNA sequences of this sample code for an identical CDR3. CDR3 loop: CASSFGQEQFF. CDR3 DNA sequence: TGTGCCAGCAGTTTCGGACAGGAGCAGTTCTTC. The V gene is TRBV27, the J gene TRBJ2-1, with D perhaps matching TRBD1 (6 bases). CDR1 and CDR2 (germline): MNHEY, SMNVEV (reference sequence). V lost 3 bases, J lost 10 bases, and 7 bases lay in between. This CDR3 comprises 11 residues.

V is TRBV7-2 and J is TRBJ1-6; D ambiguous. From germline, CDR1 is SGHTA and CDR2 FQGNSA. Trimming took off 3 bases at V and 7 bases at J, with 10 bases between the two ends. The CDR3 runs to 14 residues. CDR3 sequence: CASSFGQSNSPLHF. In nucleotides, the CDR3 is TGTGCCAGCAGCTTTGGGCAGTCCAATTCACCCCTCCACTTT.

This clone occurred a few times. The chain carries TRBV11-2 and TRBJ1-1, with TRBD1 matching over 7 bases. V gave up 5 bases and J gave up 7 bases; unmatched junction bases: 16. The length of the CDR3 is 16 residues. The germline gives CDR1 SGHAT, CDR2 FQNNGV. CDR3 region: CASSVLLPGTESEAFF. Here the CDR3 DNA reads TGTGCCAGCAGCGTCCTCCTTCCCGGGACAGAGAGTGAAGCTTTCTTT.

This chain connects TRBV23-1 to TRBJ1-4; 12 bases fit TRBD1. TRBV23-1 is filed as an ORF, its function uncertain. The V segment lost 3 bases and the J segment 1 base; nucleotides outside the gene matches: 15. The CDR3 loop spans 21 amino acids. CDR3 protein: CASSQALIRDRGQVTNEKLFF. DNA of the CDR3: TGCGCCAGCAGTCAGGCTCTTATCCGGGACAGGGGGCAGGTAACTAATGAAAAACTGTTTTTT.

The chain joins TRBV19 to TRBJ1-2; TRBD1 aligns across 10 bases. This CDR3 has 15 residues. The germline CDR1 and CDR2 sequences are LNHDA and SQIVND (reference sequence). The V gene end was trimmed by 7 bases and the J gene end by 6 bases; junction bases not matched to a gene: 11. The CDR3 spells CASIDSGQGLHGYTF. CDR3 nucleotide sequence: TGTGCCAGTATCGACTCGGGACAGGGGTTGCATGGCTACACCTTC.

CDR3 residues: CASSAGAKGASTDTQYF. In DNA, the CDR3 is TGTGCCAGCAGCGCCGGCGCCAAGGGGGCTAGCACAGATACGCAGTATTTT. The rearrangement uses TRBV11-3 and TRBJ2-3; 7 bases fit TRBD1. In germline, CDR1 is SGHNT, CDR2 YENEEA. V lost 5 bases, J lost 0 bases, and 11 bases stayed unmatched. The CDR3 runs to 17 residues.

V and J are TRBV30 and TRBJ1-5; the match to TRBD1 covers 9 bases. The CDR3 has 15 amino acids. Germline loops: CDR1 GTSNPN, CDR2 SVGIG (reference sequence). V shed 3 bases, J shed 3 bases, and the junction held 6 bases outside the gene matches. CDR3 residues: CAWSKGQGLNQPQHF. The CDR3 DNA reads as TGTGCCTGGAGCAAGGGACAGGGTCTCAATCAGCCCCAGCATTTT.

The CDR3 sequence: CAWSVGGRGEQFF. The CDR3 DNA reads as TGTGCCTGGAGCGTCGGGGGGCGAGGTGAGCAGTTCTTC. The chain links TRBV30 to TRBJ2-1, with D possibly being TRBD2 (7 bases). CDR1 GTSNPN and CDR2 SVGIG come from the germline V gene (reference sequence). Trimming removed 3 bases at V and 9 bases at J, with 15 bases between. CDR3 length: 13 amino acids.

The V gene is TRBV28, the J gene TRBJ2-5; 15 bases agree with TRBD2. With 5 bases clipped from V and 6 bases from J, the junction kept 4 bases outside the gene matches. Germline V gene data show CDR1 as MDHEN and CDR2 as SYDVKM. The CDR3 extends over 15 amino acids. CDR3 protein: CASSPGTSGGQTQYF. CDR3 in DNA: TGTGCCAGCAGTCCCGGGACTAGCGGGGGGCAGACCCAGTACTTC.